This entry lists 5 T cell receptor beta chains sequenced from one sample in a study of low-dose radiotherapy and immunotherapy resistance in tumors. First-strand cDNA relied on TRAV- and TRBV-specific primers spanning alpha and beta chains. TCRs were put through 20 to 25 PCR cycles of amplification with Phusion. A constant-region primer and the V-primer adapter served as the primer pair. TCRdb re-analysed the reads in MiXCR, keeping a single row per CDR3 protein. The table shows 95,000 to 100,000 distinct CDR3 sequences, with around 21% occurring only once. Time point indicated: after trial treatment. Described treatment: LDRT plus nivolumab, ipilimumab, low-dose cyclophosphamide and aspirin (RACIN trial). This material consisted of PBMCs, taken after low-dose radiotherapy plus immunotherapy. The receptors stem from a male donor with prostate cancer.

This clonotype was detected many times. The chain has TRBV3-1 and TRBJ2-3, with D possibly TRBD2 on 6 matching bases. Germline V gene data show CDR1 as LGHDT and CDR2 as YNNKEL (reference sequence). This CDR3 region has 15 residues. The V end lost 4 bases, the J end lost 6 bases, and 17 bases lay between the germline ends. For the CDR3, the DNA is TGTGCCAGCAGCCTACCAGGGACTGGCAAGGATACGCAGTATTTT. It encodes CASSLPGTGKDTQYF.

The chain has TRBV5-1 and TRBJ1-1, with TRBD1 matching 7 bases. The CDR3 totals 14 residues. V lost 4 bases to trimming and J lost 2 bases; unmatched junction nucleotides: 5. Germline CDR1 reads SGHRS; CDR2 reads YFSETQ. The CDR3 nucleotides are TGCGCCAGCAGCACCGGACAGGCTAACACTGAAGCTTTCTTT. It is translated as CASSTGQANTEAFF. Together with reference TRBV5-1 and TRBJ1-1, the CDR3 gives the full variable domain: KAGVTQTPRYLIKTRGQQVTLSCSPISGHRSVSWYQQTPGQGLQFLFEYFSETQRNKGNFPGRFSGRQFSNSRSEMNVSTLELGDSALYLCASSTGQANTEAFFGQGTRLTVV.

This clonotype was detected many times. The CDR3 loop reads CAWGDLGRRIPEQYF. CDR3 DNA sequence: TGTGCCTGGGGGGATTTGGGGCGCAGGATACCAGAGCAGTACTTC. The chain uses TRBV30 and TRBJ2-7; D possibly corresponds to TRBD1 (5 bases). V gave up 5 bases and J gave up 7 bases, with 24 bases separating them. The CDR3 is 15 amino acids. Germline values: CDR1 GTSNPN, CDR2 SVGIG (reference sequence).

This sequence joins TRBV20-1 and TRBJ2-7; TRBD2 matches at 9 bases. This CDR3 has 14 amino acids. CDR1 is DFQATT, CDR2 SNEGSKA, per germline (reference sequence). After removal of 6 bases from V and 5 bases from J, the junction contained 11 bases not matched to a gene. The CDR3 nucleotides read TGCAGTGCCAGAACGGGACTAGCCGGGGACGAGCAGTACTTC. Translating gives CSARTGLAGDEQYF.

This clonotype showed up many times. The rearrangement joins TRBV4-1 to TRBJ1-2, with a weak D call TRBD1 (6 bases). The CDR3 length is 14 residues. From germline, CDR1 is MGHRA and CDR2 YSYEKL. Trimming cost V 4 bases and J 2 bases, with 11 bases left between them. The CDR3 is CASSPQGPNYGYTF. The CDR3 coding sequence is TGCGCCAGCAGCCCCCAGGGGCCCAACTATGGCTACACCTTC.